This T cell receptor (beta chain) was identified in a study of CD8 T cells in Susac syndrome. Germline CDR1 DFQATT, CDR2 SNEGSKA (reference sequence). Trimming cost V 0 bases and J 9 bases; bases outside gene matches: 13. This CDR3 has 17 amino acids. This clonotype occurred once. Sequencing of TCR beta was undertaken in CD8+ and CD4+ T cells derived from blood. It was with random hexamers that about 0.45 to 1 ug RNA was reverse transcribed. One entry per CDR3 protein, called by TCRdb with MiXCR from the immunoSEQ multiplex PCR reads. The sample includes over 350,000 distinct CDR3 sequences, approximately 85% of them seen just once.

The receptor was isolated from a human donor with multiple sclerosis. Sample: CD8+ T cells from PBMCs. This chain uses TRBV20-1 with TRBJ2-1; 11 bases map to TRBD2. In DNA form, the CDR3 reads TGCAGTGCTAGAGACCCCCGGGTAGCGGGGGGGCCGAGTGAGCAGTTCTTC. Encoded protein: CSARDPRVAGGPSEQFF.